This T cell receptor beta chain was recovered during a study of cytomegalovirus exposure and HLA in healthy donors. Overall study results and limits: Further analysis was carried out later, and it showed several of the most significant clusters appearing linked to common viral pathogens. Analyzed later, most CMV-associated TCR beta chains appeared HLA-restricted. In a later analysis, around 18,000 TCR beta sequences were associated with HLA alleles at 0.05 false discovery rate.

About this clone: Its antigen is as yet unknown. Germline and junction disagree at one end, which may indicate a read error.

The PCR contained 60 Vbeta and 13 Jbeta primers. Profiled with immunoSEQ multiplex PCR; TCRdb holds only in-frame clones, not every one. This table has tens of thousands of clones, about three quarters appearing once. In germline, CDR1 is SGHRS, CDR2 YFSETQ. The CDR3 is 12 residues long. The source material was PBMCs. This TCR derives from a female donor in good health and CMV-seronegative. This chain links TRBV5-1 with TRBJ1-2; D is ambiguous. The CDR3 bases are TGCGCCAGCAGATTGGATCAGTATGGCTACACCTTC. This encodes CASRLDQYGYTF.